The 20 T cell receptor beta chains below come from one sample, sequenced in a study of CD8+CD57+ T cells in acquired aplastic anemia. Patients selected for sequencing had displayed CD8+CD57+ cell expansion by flow cytometry. TCR beta VDJ and CDR3 profiles were obtained from a genomic DNA template. Via MiXCR, TCRdb re-called the reads, giving one row per CDR3 protein. The profile shows hundreds of thousands of distinct CDR3 sequences, 70% to 85% of them singletons. Sequencing input: sorted CD4+, CD8+, or CD8+CD57+ T cells (not recorded which) from PBMCs. These receptors came from a human donor with aplastic anemia.

With respect to this clonotype: No conserved phenylalanine or tryptophan is present at the end of the CDR3, so a read error is the likely explanation. The limits of the CDR3 on the DNA are not certain, so only TCRdb's listed CDR3 is given. J is TRBJ1-2 and V is TRBV2. Counting both end residues, the CDR3 totals 15 amino acids. Germline V gene lookup returns CDR1 SNHLY and CDR2 FYNNEI. This CDR3 reads CASSDGEVPEQFSAS.

Details on this clonotype: This CDR3 fails to terminate in the conserved phenylalanine or tryptophan, so it likely reflects a read error. Because the CDR3's place on the DNA is in doubt, the DNA is left out and the CDR3 is given as listed by TCRdb. V and J are TRBV7-3 and TRBJ2-3; the listed D gene, TRBD1, was not tested against the DNA. The CDR3 contains 13 residues when both ends are counted. From germline, CDR1 is SGHTA and CDR2 FQGTGA. This chain's CDR3 is CASSLDRTGDTEA.

This clonotype was detected only a few times. The rearrangement links TRBV2 to TRBJ2-5, with 12 bases matching TRBD2. In germline, CDR1 is SNHLY, CDR2 FYNNEI. The J segment lost 5 bases and the V segment lost 2 bases, leaving 3 bases of the junction unmatched. The CDR3 runs to 15 residues. The DNA for the CDR3 is TGTGCCAGCAGTGAACTAGCGGGGGGGCCGGAGACCCAGTACTTC. Protein product: CASSELAGGPETQYF.

With regard to this clonotype: A read error may account for a junction end that differs from germline. The chain employs TRBV7-9 and TRBJ2-5, with D perhaps given as TRBD1 or TRBD2 (5 bases each). The CDR3 consists of 14 residues. From germline, CDR1 is SEHNR and CDR2 FQNEAQ (reference sequence). The CDR3 is CATSLGSRRGTQEF. CDR3 bases: TGTGCCACCAGCTTAGGCAGCAGGCGAGGGACCCAGGAGTTC.

The chain recombines TRBV7-2 with TRBJ1-1; possible D gene TRBD1, 5 bases. Deletions cut 0 bases from V and 12 bases from J, with 20 bases between. This CDR3 spans 15 amino acids. The germline gives CDR1 SGHTA, CDR2 FQGNSA. The DNA of the CDR3 is TGTGCCAGCAGCTTAGCGCTGAGACCGGACACTCAATCTTTCTTT. This encodes CASSLALRPDTQSFF.

This chain connects TRBV20-1 to TRBJ1-4, with a tentative D call TRBD1 (6 bases). Deletions cut 3 bases from V and 6 bases from J, with 17 bases between. CDR3 length: 15 residues. The germline V gene has CDR1 DFQATT and CDR2 SNEGSKA (reference sequence). This chain's CDR3 is CSARTGDKEDEKLFF. The DNA for the CDR3 is TGCAGTGCTAGGACAGGCGACAAGGAAGATGAAAAACTGTTTTTT.

The chain carries TRBV7-2 and TRBJ2-5; 7 bases align to TRBD2. J was trimmed by 14 bases and V by 0 bases; bases with no gene match: 15. The length of the CDR3 is 15 residues. Germline CDR1 SGHTA, CDR2 FQGNSA. CDR3 loop: CASSLAGGPEKKHYF. Written as DNA, the CDR3 is TGTGCCAGCAGCTTAGCGGGAGGGCCCGAAAAGAAGCATTACTTC. The full variable domain, completed using reference TRBV7-2 and TRBJ2-5, is GAGVSQSPSNKVTEKGKDVELRCDPISGHTALYWYRQSLGQGLEFLIYFQGNSAPDKSGLPSDRFSAERTGGSVSTLTIQRTQQEDSAVYLCASSLAGGPEKKHYFGPGTRLLVL.

CDR3 sequence (DNA): TGTGCCAGCAGCTTACATCCAGATCCCGCAGCCCTTTCTTACGAGCAGTACGTC. It yields the protein CASSLHPDPAALSYEQYV. V gene TRBV7-8 combines with J gene TRBJ2-7; D is uncertain. V lost 2 bases to trimming and J lost 4 bases, with 24 bases between them. Germline CDR1 SGHVS, CDR2 FQNEAQ. The CDR3 has 18 residues.

This clonotype was counted between two and nine times. The junction shows a germline mismatch at one end, possibly a read error. CDR3 in amino acids: CASSVAGGPDTEYF. In nucleotides, the CDR3 is TGTGCCAGCAGTGTTGCGGGAGGGCCCGATACGGAGTATTTT. The chain couples TRBV9 to TRBJ2-3, with 9 bases that match TRBD2. The CDR3 covers 14 residues. The germline V gene has CDR1 SGDLS and CDR2 YYNGEE. The full variable domain, rest sourced from reference TRBV9 and TRBJ2-3, is DSGVTQTPKHLITATGQRVTLRCSPRSGDLSVYWYQQSLDQGLQFLIQYYNGEERAKGNILERFSAQQFPDLHSELNLSSLELGDSALYFCASSVAGGPDTEYFGPGTRLTVL.

This clonotype was observed a few times. This chain links TRBV19 with TRBJ1-1; D perhaps matches TRBD1 (6 bases). Germline V gene data show CDR1 as LNHDA and CDR2 as SQIVND (reference sequence). The CDR3 is 15 amino acids. V shed 1 base and J shed 1 base, with 10 bases lying between them. Here the CDR3 reads CASSIALTGNTEAFF. The CDR3, as DNA: TGTGCCAGTAGTATAGCTCTGACAGGGAACACTGAAGCTTTCTTT.

This chain links TRBV15 with TRBJ2-3, with D unresolved. Gene TRBJ2-7 matches the end of the DNA better, so the J call may be wrong. The CDR3 loop spans 14 amino acids. The V gene's germline CDR1 is LNHNV and CDR2 YYDKDF (reference sequence). CDR3 region: CATSIAASQETQYF. CDR3 DNA: TGTGCCACCAGCATAGCCGCAAGTCAAGAGACGCAGTACTTC.

Details on this clonotype: The conserved closing phenylalanine or tryptophan is absent in this CDR3, likely reflecting a read error. The V and J genes are TRBV7-3 and TRBJ2-3; 8 bases map to TRBD2. The germline V gene has CDR1 SGHTA and CDR2 FQGTGA. This CDR3 is 13 amino acids long. The CDR3 DNA reads as TGTGCTAGCGGGGACCCCGCCACAGATACGCAGTATAGT. Amino acids: CASGDPATDTQYS.

A single count supports this clonotype. The chain joins TRBV2 to TRBJ2-1, with D tentatively TRBD2 (5 bases). The V gene lost 6 bases and the J gene lost 7 bases, with 10 bases spanning the gap. The CDR3 totals 12 residues. CDR1 is SNHLY, CDR2 FYNNEI, per germline. The CDR3, as DNA: TGTGCCAGCAGCCGAAGGGAGAATGAGCAGTTCTTC. Translation gives CASSRRENEQFF.

The chain employs TRBV9 and TRBJ2-5; TRBD2 is a possible D gene (6 bases). Trimming cost V 5 bases and J 4 bases, with 18 bases left between them. The germline V gene has CDR1 SGDLS and CDR2 YYNGEE. This CDR3 has 15 amino acids. For the CDR3, the DNA is TGTGCCAGCAGATCTGGTGGGACTTGGGGAGAGACCCAGTACTTC. This translates into CASRSGGTWGETQYF.

This clonotype was seen a handful of times. One end of the junction varies from germline; a read error may be responsible. The chain carries TRBV7-3 and TRBJ2-2; TRBD2 matches at 11 bases. The length of the CDR3 is 14 residues. Germline assignment: CDR1 SGHTA and CDR2 FQGTGA. Here the CDR3 reads CASSLSLAGGETQF. The DNA of the CDR3 is TGTGCCAGCAGCTTAAGTCTAGCGGGAGGAGAGACCCAGTTT.

The chain uses TRBV2 and TRBJ2-5; TRBD2 matches 8 bases. This CDR3 has 17 residues. V trimming: 6 bases; J trimming: 7 bases; junction bases outside the gene matches: 19. Germline V gene sequence: CDR1 SNHLY, CDR2 FYNNEI. CDR3 DNA sequence: TGTGCCAGCAGACGCGAAGCGAGCGGGGGCAAGAGCGGGACCCAGTACTTC. Translated: CASRREASGGKSGTQYF. The full variable domain, its missing parts supplied by reference TRBV2 and TRBJ2-5, is EPEVTQTPSHQVTQMGQEVILRCVPISNHLYFYWYRQILGQKVEFLVSFYNNEISEKSEIFDDQFSVERPDGSNFTLKIRSTKLEDSAMYFCASRREASGGKSGTQYFGPGTRLLVL.

With regard to this clonotype: The CDR3 does not end in the conserved phenylalanine or tryptophan, so this is likely a read error. No DNA is shown, since the ends of the CDR3 on it are uncertain; the CDR3 is the one TCRdb lists. J is TRBJ2-1 and V is TRBV2; TRBD1 is taken as the D call from the table, unchecked against the DNA. The CDR3 extends over 16 residues, inclusive of both ends. From germline, CDR1 is SNHLY and CDR2 FYNNEI. The CDR3 loop is CASSEGGGNGQDEQSC.

The chain links TRBV7-8 to TRBJ2-7; D is unresolved. There are 11 residues in the CDR3. Germline CDR1 is SGHVS and CDR2 is FQNEAQ. V gave up 8 bases and J gave up 4 bases, with 9 bases separating them. The CDR3 here is CASGYSYEQYV. The CDR3 DNA reads TGTGCCAGCGGCTACAGTTACGAGCAGTACGTC.

The sample holds many counts of this clonotype. At one of its ends the junction is not consistent with the germline gene, which may arise from a read error. The V call is TRBV7-2, the J call TRBJ2-5; 7 positions agree with TRBD1. The CDR3 is 15 residues long. Germline loops: CDR1 SGHTA, CDR2 FQGNSA. DNA for the CDR3: TGTGCCAGCAGCTTAGATCTGACAGGGAACACTGAAGCGTATTTT. It codes for CASSLDLTGNTEAYF. The whole variable domain, filled in from reference TRBV7-2 and TRBJ2-5, reads GAGVSQSPSNKVTEKGKDVELRCDPISGHTALYWYRQSLGQGLEFLIYFQGNSAPDKSGLPSDRFSAERTGGSVSTLTIQRTQQEDSAVYLCASSLDLTGNTEAYFGPGTRLLVL.

The V call is TRBV11-2, the J call TRBJ1-2, with D maybe TRBD1 (5 bases). V gave up 5 bases and J gave up 5 bases, with 21 bases separating them. This CDR3 comprises 16 residues. In germline, CDR1 is SGHAT, CDR2 FQNNGV. The CDR3 nucleotides are TGTGCCAGCAGCCTATTACCTCCGGGACTCGGGTATGGCTACACCTTC. Translated: CASSLLPPGLGYGYTF.